This record covers a single TCR beta chain. Per the original methods: Reference gene primer amplification in the assay estimated nucleated cell counts. Data came from immunoSEQ multiplex PCR; TCRdb stores just in-frame clones and leaves some out. V and J calls and clone size are those listed in that table; D and trimming were worked out from the DNA. This sample has under 250,000 clones; around nine tenths occur once, and the top ten carry approximately 0.66%. This sample was taken from a study of blood T cell repertoires in COVID-19. Across the whole study: Samples came from the United States, Italy and Spain, spanning acute and convalescent COVID-19. T cells, B-cell-depleted T cells, or PBMCs supplied cDNA or gDNA.

The sequencing sample was made of peripheral blood. This TCR was sampled from a man in his forties with acute or convalescent COVID-19.

CDR3 DNA sequence: TGTGCCAGTAGTTTTAACTCGGACAGGGATCCCTACAATGAGCAGTTCTTC. It yields the protein CASSFNSDRDPYNEQFF. V is TRBV19 and J is TRBJ2-1, with TRBD1 matching over 8 bases. This CDR3 has 17 residues. Germline V lookup: CDR1 LNHDA, CDR2 SQIVND (reference sequence). V was pared by 5 bases and J by 2 bases, with 11 bases of the junction left unmatched.